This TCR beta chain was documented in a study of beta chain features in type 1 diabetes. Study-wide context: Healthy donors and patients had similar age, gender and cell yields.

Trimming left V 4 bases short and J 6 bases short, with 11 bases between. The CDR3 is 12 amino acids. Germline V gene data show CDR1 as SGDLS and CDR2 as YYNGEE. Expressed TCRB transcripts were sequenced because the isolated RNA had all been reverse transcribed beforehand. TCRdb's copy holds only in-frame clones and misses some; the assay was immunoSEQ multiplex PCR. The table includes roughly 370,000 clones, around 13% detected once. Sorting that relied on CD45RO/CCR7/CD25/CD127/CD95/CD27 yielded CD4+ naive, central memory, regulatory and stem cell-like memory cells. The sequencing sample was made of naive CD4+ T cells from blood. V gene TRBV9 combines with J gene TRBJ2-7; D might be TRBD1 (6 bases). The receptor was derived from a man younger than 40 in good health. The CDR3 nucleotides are TGTGCCAGCAGCAACAGGGCCGGCGAGCAGTACTTC. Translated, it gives CASSNRAGEQYF. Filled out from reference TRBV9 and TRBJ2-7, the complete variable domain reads DSGVTQTPKHLITATGQRVTLRCSPRSGDLSVYWYQQSLDQGLQFLIQYYNGEERAKGNILERFSAQQFPDLHSELNLSSLELGDSALYFCASSNRAGEQYFGPGTRLTVT.